These T cell receptor beta chains were read from a single sample in a study of CD8+ T cells in alopecia areata. Profiling relied on immunoSEQ multiplex PCR, and the TCRdb table lists in-frame clones only, not all of them. The sample records roughly 150,000 clones, around 50% being singletons. Sequenced here: CD4+ T cells sorted from blood, sampled at week 0. The origin of the receptors is a human donor with alopecia areata. The CDR3 runs from the conserved cysteine through the conserved F or W. A D gene is named only where the DNA matches it firmly. Part of the rows lack a size; the others show once, few, many or a class for expanded clones.

abundance	v_gene	d_gene	j_gene	CDR3nt	CDR3aa
few	TRBV5-5	TRBD1	TRBJ1-2	TGTGCCAGCAGCCCCGGGACAGGCACTTATGGCTACACCTTC	CASSPGTGTYGYTF
few	TRBV5-8	TRBD2	TRBJ2-3	TGTGCCAGCAGCTCGGGGGGTTCTTCAGGCACAGATACGCAGTATTTT	CASSSGGSSGTDTQYF
.	TRBV5-6	.	TRBJ2-2	TGTGCCAGCAGCCTCGGGCTTGGAGCTACCGCCGGGGAGCTGTTTTTT	CASSLGLGATAGELFF
few	TRBV30	TRBD1	TRBJ1-6	TGTGCCTGGAGAGAGGGACAGGGGAATTCACCCCTCCACTTT	CAWREGQGNSPLHF
.	TRBV30	.	TRBJ1-5	TGTGCCTGGAGTGTAAGTAATGGTGGGATGCCCCAGCATTTT	CAWSVSNGGMPQHF
.	TRBV5-1	.	TRBJ2-2	TGCGCCAGCAGCTCGACCCGACAGGGACTAAACACCGGGGAGCTGTTTTTT	CASSSTRQGLNTGELFF
few	TRBV7-2	TRBD1	TRBJ2-7	TGTGCCAGCAGCTTAGCGGGGACAGGGCCTTACTACGAGCAGTACTTC	CASSLAGTGPYYEQYF
.	TRBV15	TRBD1	TRBJ1-2	TGTGCCACCAGCAGGACAGGGGCTAACTATGGCTACACCTTC	CATSRTGANYGYTF
.	TRBV11-2	.	TRBJ1-6	TGTGCCAGCAGCTTTTTAGACCGCCGTAGGGATTCACCCCTCCACTTT	CASSFLDRRRDSPLHF
once	TRBV14	TRBD2	TRBJ2-3	TGTGCCAGCAGCCAAGATCAGCGGGGGGCGGCAGATACGCAGTATTTT	CASSQDQRGAADTQYF
few	TRBV29-1	.	TRBJ1-6	TGCAGCGTTGAACCTCGAGAGCCGAATTCACCCCTCCACTTT	CSVEPREPNSPLHF
few	TRBV7-9	.	TRBJ1-2	TGTGCCAGCAGCGAGGGATATGGACAGAAATCCGGCTACACCTTC	CASSEGYGQKSGYTF
.	TRBV29-1	.	TRBJ1-5	TGCAGCGTTGAAGCAGGGAAAGATCAGCCCCAGCATTTT	CSVEAGKDQPQHF
once	TRBV6-5	TRBD1	TRBJ1-3	TGTGCCAGCAGTTCCCAGGGGGATGGAAACACCATATATTTT	CASSSQGDGNTIYF
.	TRBV30	TRBD2	TRBJ2-5	TGTGCCTGGAGTGTAACTAGCGGGGGGACCCAGTACTTC	CAWSVTSGGTQYF
.	TRBV29-1	TRBD1	TRBJ2-3	TGCAGCGTTCGAGGACAGGCGGATACGCAGTATTTT	CSVRGQADTQYF
few	TRBV6-6	.	TRBJ1-1	TGTGCCTCAACGCCCAGATCCGCTGAAGCTTTCTTT	CASTPRSAEAFF
.	TRBV7-8	.	TRBJ2-1	TGTGCCAGCAGCTTTCAGGGGTGGAATGAGCAGTTCTTC	CASSFQGWNEQFF
.	TRBV15	TRBD2	TRBJ2-5	TGTGCCACCAGCAGAGTTTTCCTAGCGGGCTCACGGGAGACCCAGTACTTC	CATSRVFLAGSRETQYF
few	TRBV4-3	TRBD1	TRBJ1-6	TGCGCCAGCAGTCGGGACAGCGACTACTATAATTCACCCCTCCACTTT	CASSRDSDYYNSPLHF
.	TRBV7-2	.	TRBJ1-6	TGTGCCAGCAGCCAAGATATAGGAGAGGCCCTCCACTTT	CASSQDIGEALHF
.	TRBV5-1	TRBD1	TRBJ2-3	TGCGCCAGCTGCAGGTGGGGACAGGGCCCCACAGATACGCAGTATTTT	CASCRWGQGPTDTQYF
.	TRBV6-6	.	TRBJ1-2	TGTGCCAGCAGTTACTCGGAGAAAGGCTACACCTTC	CASSYSEKGYTF
.	TRBV5-6	.	TRBJ1-2	TGTGCCAGCAGCTTGGCTGGTGGCTACACCTTC	CASSLAGGYTF
.	TRBV7-2	TRBD1	TRBJ2-5	TGTGCCAGCAGCTTAGTGTCCGGGACAGGGGCCGAGACCCAGTACTTC	CASSLVSGTGAETQYF
.	TRBV11-2	.	TRBJ2-2	TGTGCCAGCAGCTCCCTGGCCTTTTGGAACACCGGGGAGCTGTTTTTT	CASSSLAFWNTGELFF
.	TRBV29-1	TRBD1	TRBJ2-2	TGCAGCGTGTACAGGGGGCCCGGGGAGCTGTTTTTT	CSVYRGPGELFF
few	TRBV19	TRBD1	TRBJ1-5	TGTGCCAGTACAGGGGGCGAGTATCAGCCCCAGCATTTT	CASTGGEYQPQHF
.	TRBV7-2	TRBD2	TRBJ2-1	TGTGCCAGCAGCTTAGCGTCCAGCGGGGCCAACAATGAGCAGTTCTTC	CASSLASSGANNEQFF
few	TRBV11-2	TRBD1	TRBJ2-7	TGTGCCAGCAGTCCCCAACAGGGGGCGCACGAGCAGTACTTC	CASSPQQGAHEQYF
once	TRBV30	TRBD2	TRBJ2-3	TGTGCCTGGAGTACGCGGGAGTTCACAGATACGCAGTATTTT	CAWSTREFTDTQYF
.	TRBV18	.	TRBJ1-1	TGTGCCAGCTCACCACGGGAGGTGAACACTGAAGCTTTCTTT	CASSPREVNTEAFF
.	TRBV19	TRBD1	TRBJ1-1	TGTGCCAGTCAAAGGGGGCAGGGCACTGAAGCTTTCTTT	CASQRGQGTEAFF
.	TRBV29-1	.	TRBJ2-1	TGCAGCGCCTCTAAGGGACGATCGGGGGGCACGGTCTATGAGCAGTTCTTC	CSASKGRSGGTVYEQFF
few	TRBV9	TRBD2	TRBJ2-7	TGTGCCAGCAGCGTAGAGACTAGCGGCCCCTACGAGCAGTACTTC	CASSVETSGPYEQYF
.	TRBV30	.	TRBJ1-1	TGTGCCTGGAGTGTAAGGTTCCGGGGCACTGAAGCTTTCTTT	CAWSVRFRGTEAFF
.	TRBV30	.	TRBJ1-2	TGTGCCTGGAGTGATTTAGCTAACTATGGCTACACCTTC	CAWSDLANYGYTF
few	TRBV19	TRBD1	TRBJ1-5	TGTGCCAGTTCTCAGGGGGCAGGTCAGCCCCAGCATTTT	CASSQGAGQPQHF
.	TRBV7-3	.	TRBJ2-7	TGTGCCAGCAGCTTAGACGGGACCTACGAGCAGTACTTC	CASSLDGTYEQYF
.	TRBV29-1	TRBD1	TRBJ1-6	TGCAGCGTTGTGACAGGGAATAATTCACCCCTCCACTTT	CSVVTGNNSPLHF
.	TRBV7-9	.	TRBJ1-6	TGTGCCAGCAGCACCGGTAGTCCACCCCTCCACTTT	CASSTGSPPLHF
.	TRBV15	.	TRBJ2-3	TGTGCCACCAGCACCCGGGACTTTGCGGATACGCAGTATTTT	CATSTRDFADTQYF
.	TRBV11-3	TRBD1	TRBJ2-7	TGTGCCAGCAGCCCCGGACAGGGGTACGAGCAGTACTTC	CASSPGQGYEQYF
.	TRBV30	.	TRBJ1-1	TGTGCCTGGACTCCGCAGGGCACTGAAGCTTTCTTT	CAWTPQGTEAFF
.	TRBV5-1	TRBD1	TRBJ2-7	TGCGCCAGCAGCGCTCCCGGGACAGGGAACTCCTACGAGCAGTACTTC	CASSAPGTGNSYEQYF
.	TRBV7-2	.	TRBJ2-5	TGTGCCAGCAGCCTAAACACAGGGCGCGTGACCCAGTACTTC	CASSLNTGRVTQYF
few	TRBV6-5	TRBD1	TRBJ1-5	TGTGCCAGCATCCGGACAGGGGGGGTTCCCCAGCATTTT	CASIRTGGVPQHF
.	TRBV6-5	.	TRBJ1-3	TGTGCCAGCAGGCCGCTACTTGGAGGTGGAAACACCATATATTTT	CASRPLLGGGNTIYF
once	TRBV29-1	.	TRBJ1-2	TGCAGCGCCCAACAGGGAGGAGACTATGGCTACACCTTC	CSAQQGGDYGYTF
.	TRBV5-6	.	TRBJ1-2	TGTGCCAGCAGCTCCTCCCGGCCGATTAACTATGGCTACACCTTC	CASSSSRPINYGYTF
.	TRBV4-2	.	TRBJ2-6	TGTGCCAGCAGCCAAGAACCAGCCTCTGGGGCCAACGTCCTGACTTTC	CASSQEPASGANVLTF
.	TRBV29-1	TRBD2	TRBJ2-1	TGCAGCGGACGTGAGGCGGGGGACGCCAATGAGCAGTTCTTC	CSGREAGDANEQFF
.	TRBV7-2	TRBD1	TRBJ1-4	TGTGCCAGCAGCTTGGGACAGGTTAATGAAAAACTGTTTTTT	CASSLGQVNEKLFF
.	TRBV30	TRBD2	TRBJ2-3	TGTGCCTTTAGCGGGACCTTAACGACAGATACGCAGTATTTT	CAFSGTLTTDTQYF
.	TRBV7-2	TRBD1	TRBJ2-7	TGTGCCAGCAGCTCCGGGACAGGGATTGGCGAGCAGTACTTC	CASSSGTGIGEQYF